The entry that follows covers one T cell receptor (beta chain) sequence. Using RNA transcripts as the source, TCR beta CDR3 regions were amplified. The primer set for the first-round RT-PCR of the TCR CDR3 was HTBI. In TCRdb, the multiplex PCR reads were re-called with MiXCR into one record per CDR3 protein. This sample has 350,000 to 500,000 distinct CDR3 sequences, with about an eighth found just once. Germline loops: CDR1 MDHEN, CDR2 SYDVKM. CDR3 length: 19 amino acids. With V trimmed by 5 bases and J by 2 bases, 21 bases remained unmatched. This entry comes from a study of T cells in Graves' hyperthyroidism and ophthalmopathy. Stable Graves' hyperthyroidism meant no ophthalmopathy progression within 18 months. Fresh 10 ml peripheral blood yielded PBMCs.

The specimen was blood. The rearrangement joins TRBV28 to TRBJ2-7, with 7 positions matching TRBD2. The clonotype comes from a woman aged 18-35 years with Graves' hyperthyroidism. The CDR3 bases are TGTGCCAGCAGTCGCAAGGGTCGTTTGGCTAGCGGAGCCGCCTACGAGCAGTACTTC. Amino acids: CASSRKGRLASGAAYEQYF.